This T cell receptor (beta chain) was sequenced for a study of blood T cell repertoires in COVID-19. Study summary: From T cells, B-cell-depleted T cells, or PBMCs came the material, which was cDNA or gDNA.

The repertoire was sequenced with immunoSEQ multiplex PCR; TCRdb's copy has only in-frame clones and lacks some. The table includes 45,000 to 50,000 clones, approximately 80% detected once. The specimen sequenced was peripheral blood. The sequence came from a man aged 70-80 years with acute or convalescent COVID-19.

The CDR3 nucleotides are TGTGCCAGCAGCTTAGGTTCTAGGGTTAGGGGAGGCTACACCTTC. The encoded protein is CASSLGSRVRGGYTF. The chain recombines TRBV11-2 with TRBJ1-2; tentative D call: TRBD1 (5 bases). Germline values: CDR1 SGHAT, CDR2 FQNNGV. This CDR3 comprises 15 residues. The V end was cut by 1 base, the J end by 8 bases, with 17 bases between.